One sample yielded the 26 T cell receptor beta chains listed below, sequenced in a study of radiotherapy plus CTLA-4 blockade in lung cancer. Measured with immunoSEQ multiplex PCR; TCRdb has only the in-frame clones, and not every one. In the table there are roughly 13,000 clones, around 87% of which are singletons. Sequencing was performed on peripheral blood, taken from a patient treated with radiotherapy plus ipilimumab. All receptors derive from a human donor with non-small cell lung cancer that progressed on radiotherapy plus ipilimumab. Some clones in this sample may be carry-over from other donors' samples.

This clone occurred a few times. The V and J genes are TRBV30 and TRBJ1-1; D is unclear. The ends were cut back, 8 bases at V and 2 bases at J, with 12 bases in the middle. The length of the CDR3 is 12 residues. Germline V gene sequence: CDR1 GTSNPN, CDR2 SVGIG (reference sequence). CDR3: CALTRLNTEAFF. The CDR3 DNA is TGTGCCCTAACCAGGTTAAACACTGAAGCTTTCTTT.

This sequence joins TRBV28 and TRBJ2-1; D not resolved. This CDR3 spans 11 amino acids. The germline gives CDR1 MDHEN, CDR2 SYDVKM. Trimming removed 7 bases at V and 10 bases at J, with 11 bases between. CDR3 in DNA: TGTGCCAGCACCTTGGAGTCGGAGCAGTTCTTC. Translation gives CASTLESEQFF.

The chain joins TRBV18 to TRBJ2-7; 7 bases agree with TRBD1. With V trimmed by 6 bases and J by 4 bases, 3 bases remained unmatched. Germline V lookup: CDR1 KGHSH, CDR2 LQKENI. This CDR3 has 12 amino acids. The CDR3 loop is CASSYRGYEQYF. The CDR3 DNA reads TGTGCCAGCTCGTACAGGGGTTACGAGCAGTACTTC. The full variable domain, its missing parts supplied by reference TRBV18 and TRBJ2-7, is NAGVMQNPRHLVRRRGQEARLRCSPMKGHSHVYWYRQLPEEGLKFMVYLQKENIIDESGMPKERFSAEFPKEGPSILRIQQVVRGDSAAYFCASSYRGYEQYFGPGTRLTVT.

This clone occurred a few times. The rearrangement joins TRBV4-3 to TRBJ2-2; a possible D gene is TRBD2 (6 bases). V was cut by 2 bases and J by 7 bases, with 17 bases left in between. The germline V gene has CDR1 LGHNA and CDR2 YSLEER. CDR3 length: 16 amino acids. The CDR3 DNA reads TGCGCCAGCAGCCAATCGATGGAGGGAGGAGGCGGGGAGCTGTTTTTT. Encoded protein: CASSQSMEGGGGELFF.

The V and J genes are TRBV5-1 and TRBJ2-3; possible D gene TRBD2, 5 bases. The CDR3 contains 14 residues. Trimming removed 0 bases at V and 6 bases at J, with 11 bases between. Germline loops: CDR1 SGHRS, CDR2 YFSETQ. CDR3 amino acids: CASSLDGSGDTQYF. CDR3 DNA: TGCGCCAGCAGCTTGGATGGCTCGGGGGATACGCAGTATTTT.

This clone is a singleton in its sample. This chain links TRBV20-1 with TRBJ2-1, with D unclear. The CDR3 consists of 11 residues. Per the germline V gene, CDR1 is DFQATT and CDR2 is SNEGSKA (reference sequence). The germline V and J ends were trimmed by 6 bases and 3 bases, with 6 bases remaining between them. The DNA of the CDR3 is TGCAGTGCCGCTAGCTACAATGAGCAGTTCTTC. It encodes CSAASYNEQFF.

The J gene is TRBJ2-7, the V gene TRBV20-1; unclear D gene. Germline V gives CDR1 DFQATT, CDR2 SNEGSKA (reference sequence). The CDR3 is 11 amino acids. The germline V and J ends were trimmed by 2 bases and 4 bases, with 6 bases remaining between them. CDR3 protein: CSARSVYEQYF. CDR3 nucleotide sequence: TGCAGTGCTAGAAGCGTTTACGAGCAGTACTTC.

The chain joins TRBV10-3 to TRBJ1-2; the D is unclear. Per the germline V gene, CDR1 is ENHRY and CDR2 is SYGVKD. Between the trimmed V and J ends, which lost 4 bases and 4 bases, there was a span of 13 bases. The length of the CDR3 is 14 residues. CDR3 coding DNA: TGTGCCATCAGTGCGGCCGAGGAAGGCTATGGCTACACCTTC. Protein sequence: CAISAAEEGYGYTF.

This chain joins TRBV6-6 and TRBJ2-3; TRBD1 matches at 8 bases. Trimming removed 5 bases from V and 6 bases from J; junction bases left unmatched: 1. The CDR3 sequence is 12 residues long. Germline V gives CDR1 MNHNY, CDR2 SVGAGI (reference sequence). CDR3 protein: CASSRTGDTQYF. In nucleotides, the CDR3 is TGTGCCAGCAGTAGGACAGGGGATACGCAGTATTTT.

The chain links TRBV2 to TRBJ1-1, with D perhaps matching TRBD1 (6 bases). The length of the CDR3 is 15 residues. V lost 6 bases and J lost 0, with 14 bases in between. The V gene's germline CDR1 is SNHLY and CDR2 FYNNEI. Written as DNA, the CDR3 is TGTGCCAGCAGCTTTGAGAAGGGGGTGAACACTGAAGCTTTCTTT. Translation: CASSFEKGVNTEAFF.

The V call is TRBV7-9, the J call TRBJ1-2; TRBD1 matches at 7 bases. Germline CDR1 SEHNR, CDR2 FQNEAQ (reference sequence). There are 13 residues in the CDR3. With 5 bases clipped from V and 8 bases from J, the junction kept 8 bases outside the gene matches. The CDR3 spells CASSPGTDGGYTF. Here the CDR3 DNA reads TGTGCCAGCAGCCCTGGGACAGATGGGGGCTACACCTTC.

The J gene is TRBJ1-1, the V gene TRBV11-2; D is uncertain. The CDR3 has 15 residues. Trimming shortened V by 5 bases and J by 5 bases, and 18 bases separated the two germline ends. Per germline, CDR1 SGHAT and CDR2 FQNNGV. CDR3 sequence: CASSTPRPSGTEAFF. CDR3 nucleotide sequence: TGTGCCAGCAGCACCCCTCGACCCTCCGGGACTGAAGCTTTCTTT. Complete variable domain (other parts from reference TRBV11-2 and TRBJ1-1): EAGVAQSPRYKIIEKRQSVAFWCNPISGHATLYWYQQILGQGPKLLIQFQNNGVVDDSQLPKDRFSAERLKGVDSTLKIQPAKLEDSAVYLCASSTPRPSGTEAFFGQGTRLTVV.

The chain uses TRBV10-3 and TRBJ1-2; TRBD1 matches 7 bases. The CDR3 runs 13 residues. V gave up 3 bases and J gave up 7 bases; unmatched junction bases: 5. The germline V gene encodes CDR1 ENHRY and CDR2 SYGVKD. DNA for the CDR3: TGTGCCATCAGTGAAATGACAGGGCTTGGCTACACCTTC. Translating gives CAISEMTGLGYTF.

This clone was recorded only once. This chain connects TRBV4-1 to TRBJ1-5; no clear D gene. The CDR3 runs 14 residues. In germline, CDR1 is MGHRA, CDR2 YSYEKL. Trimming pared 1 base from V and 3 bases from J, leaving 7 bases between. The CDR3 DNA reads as TGCGCCAGCAGCCAAGCGAGAGACAATCAGCCCCAGCATTTT. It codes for CASSQARDNQPQHF.

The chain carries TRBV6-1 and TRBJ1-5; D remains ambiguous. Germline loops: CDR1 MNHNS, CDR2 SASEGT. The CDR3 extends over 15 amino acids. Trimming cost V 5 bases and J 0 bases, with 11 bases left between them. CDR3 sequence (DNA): TGTGCCAGCAGTAATGAGAATTTTAGCAATCAGCCCCAGCATTTT. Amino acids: CASSNENFSNQPQHF.

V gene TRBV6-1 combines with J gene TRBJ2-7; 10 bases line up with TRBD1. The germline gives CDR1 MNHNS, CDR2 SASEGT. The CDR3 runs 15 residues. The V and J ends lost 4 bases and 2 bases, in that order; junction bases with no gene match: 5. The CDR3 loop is CASSVTGTGAYEQYF. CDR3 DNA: TGTGCCAGCAGTGTCACCGGGACAGGGGCCTACGAGCAGTACTTC.

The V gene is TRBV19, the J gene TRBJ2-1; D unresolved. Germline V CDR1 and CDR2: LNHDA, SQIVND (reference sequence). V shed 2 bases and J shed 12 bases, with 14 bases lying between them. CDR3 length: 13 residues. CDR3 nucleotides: TGTGCCAGTAGTATATCAAAATCGACTGGGCAGTTCTTC. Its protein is CASSISKSTGQFF.

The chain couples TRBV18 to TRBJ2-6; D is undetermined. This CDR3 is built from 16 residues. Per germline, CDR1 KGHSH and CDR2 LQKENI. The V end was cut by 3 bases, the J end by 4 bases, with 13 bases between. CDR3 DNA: TGTGCCAGCTCACCCGAAGCGAGGCGAGGGGCCAACGTCCTGACTTTC. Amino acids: CASSPEARRGANVLTF.

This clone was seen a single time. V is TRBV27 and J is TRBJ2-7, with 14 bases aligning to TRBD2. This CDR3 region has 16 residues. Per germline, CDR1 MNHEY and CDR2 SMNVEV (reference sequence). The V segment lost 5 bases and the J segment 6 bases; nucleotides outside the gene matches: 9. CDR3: CASSPLLTSGRGEQYF. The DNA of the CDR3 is TGTGCCAGCAGTCCGCTTCTGACTAGCGGGAGGGGCGAGCAGTACTTC.

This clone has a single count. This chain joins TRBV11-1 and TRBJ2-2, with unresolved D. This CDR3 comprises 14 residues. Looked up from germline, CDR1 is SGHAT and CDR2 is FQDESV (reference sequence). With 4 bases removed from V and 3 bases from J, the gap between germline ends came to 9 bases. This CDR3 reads CASSSRVYTGELFF. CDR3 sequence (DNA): TGTGCCAGCAGCTCCCGGGTGTACACCGGGGAGCTGTTTTTT.

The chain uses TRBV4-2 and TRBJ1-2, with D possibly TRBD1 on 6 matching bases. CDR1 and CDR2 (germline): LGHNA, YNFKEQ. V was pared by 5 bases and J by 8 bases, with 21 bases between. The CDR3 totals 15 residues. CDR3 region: CASSSSGAIMGGYTF. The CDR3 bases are TGTGCCAGCAGCTCATCAGGGGCCATCATGGGGGGCTACACCTTC.

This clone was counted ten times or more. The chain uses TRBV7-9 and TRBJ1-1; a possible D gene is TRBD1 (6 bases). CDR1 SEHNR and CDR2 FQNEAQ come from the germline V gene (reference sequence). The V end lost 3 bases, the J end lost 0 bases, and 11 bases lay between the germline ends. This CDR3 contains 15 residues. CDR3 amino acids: CASSFEKGVNTEAFF. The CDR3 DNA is TGTGCCAGCAGCTTTGAGAAGGGGGTGAACACTGAAGCTTTCTTT.

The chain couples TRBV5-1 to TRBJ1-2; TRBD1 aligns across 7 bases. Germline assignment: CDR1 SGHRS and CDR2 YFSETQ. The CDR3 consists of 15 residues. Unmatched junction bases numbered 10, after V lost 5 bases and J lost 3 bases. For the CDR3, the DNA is TGCGCCAGCAGTGAGCCGGGACAGACTTACTATGGCTACACCTTC. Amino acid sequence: CASSEPGQTYYGYTF.

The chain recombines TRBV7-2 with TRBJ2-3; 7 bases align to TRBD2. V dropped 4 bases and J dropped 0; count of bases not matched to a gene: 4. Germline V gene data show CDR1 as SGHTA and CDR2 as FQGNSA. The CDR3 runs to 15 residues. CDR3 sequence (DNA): TGTGCCAGCAGCTCTAGCGGAACTAGCACAGATACGCAGTATTTT. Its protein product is CASSSSGTSTDTQYF. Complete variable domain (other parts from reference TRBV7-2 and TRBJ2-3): GAGVSQSPSNKVTEKGKDVELRCDPISGHTALYWYRQSLGQGLEFLIYFQGNSAPDKSGLPSDRFSAERTGGSVSTLTIQRTQQEDSAVYLCASSSSGTSTDTQYFGPGTRLTVL.

The CDR3 region has the DNA TGTGCCAGCAGCCCGACTAGCGGGAGGGCCGGAGATACGCAGTATTTT. Translation gives CASSPTSGRAGDTQYF. V and J are TRBV11-2 and TRBJ2-3, with 14 bases lining up with TRBD2. V shed 5 bases and J 5 bases; nucleotides not matched to a gene: 6. Germline-derived CDR1 and CDR2 are SGHAT and FQNNGV. The CDR3 has 16 residues.

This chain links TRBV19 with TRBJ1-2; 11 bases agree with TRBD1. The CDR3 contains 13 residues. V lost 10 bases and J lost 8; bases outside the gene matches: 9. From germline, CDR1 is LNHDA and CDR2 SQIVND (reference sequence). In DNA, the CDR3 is TGTGCCACCACGGACAGGGGGCTTCCGGGCTACACCTTC. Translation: CATTDRGLPGYTF.